This TCR beta chain was captured by sequencing in a study of vaccination effects on CD4 cells after COVID-19. Study-level information: Sampling occurred a median 72 days post second dose, range 14 to 241. Whole-study results and caveats: Clones arising from infection and from vaccination showed marked clonal contraction late after vaccination. No early post-infection timepoints were available in the study, which also included few convalescent patients.

Antigen-specific CD4+ T cells were first expanded with viral peptide pools by the ViraFEST assay and only then sequenced. The authors isolated CD4+ T cells after around nine days of culture. Every participant took two doses of the BNT162b2 or mRNA-1273 vaccine. Wells of roughly 1.9 million PBMC each were grown with about 9.3 IU/ml IL-2 and around 10 ug/ml peptides. Comments on this clone: Its matching antigen is unknown.

The table came from immunoSEQ multiplex PCR; TCRdb's copy has only in-frame clones and leaves some out. The data show tens of thousands of clones, 73% seen once. The CDR3 loop spans 16 amino acids. Trimming shortened V by 4 bases and J by 4 bases, and 16 bases separated the two germline ends. The germline V gene encodes CDR1 ENHRY and CDR2 SYGVKD. The sequence derives from a human donor who received a COVID-19 vaccine. The starting material was CD4+ T cells from PBMCs cultured with HCoV-229E spike peptides, obtained after COVID-19 vaccination. The V call is TRBV10-3, the J call TRBJ2-2; D unclear. The CDR3: CAISGFDQSGTGELFF. CDR3 bases: TGTGCCATCAGTGGTTTCGACCAGTCGGGCACCGGGGAGCTGTTTTTT.